This T cell receptor (beta chain) was profiled in a study of T cell responses to AZD1222 COVID-19 vaccine. Whole-study findings and limits: When two AZD1222 doses had been given, Spike-specific TCR breadth and depth rose. The donor cohort was predominantly white British with a female majority, and clonal diversity may have been underestimated. Regions 160-218 and 743-854 dominated among vaccine-associated CD4 TCRs spanning spike.

Profiled with immunoSEQ multiplex PCR; TCRdb holds only in-frame clones, not every one. The profile shows over 100,000 clones, around 85% of them singletons. Note on this clone: Its antigen is as yet unknown.

The V gene lost 5 bases and the J gene lost 1 base, with 8 bases spanning the gap. Germline CDR1 reads LNHNV; CDR2 reads YYDKDF (reference sequence). The CDR3 runs to 13 residues. The chain has TRBV15 and TRBJ1-1; unclear D gene. This clonotype was obtained from an adult who received the MenACWY meningococcal vaccine as a control. The sequenced sample was peripheral blood, obtained 28 days after the second dose of the MenACWY control vaccine. The DNA for the CDR3 is TGTGCCACCAGCCGACTACGGAACACTGAAGCTTTCTTT. Its protein is CATSRLRNTEAFF.